This section outlines one T cell receptor beta chain sequence together with its context. In germline, CDR1 is SGHTA, CDR2 FQGTGA. The J segment lost 7 bases and the V segment lost 6 bases, leaving 12 bases of the junction unmatched. The CDR3 runs 16 residues. Profiled with immunoSEQ multiplex PCR; TCRdb holds only in-frame clones, not every one. The sample lists about 320,000 clones; approximately 82% were seen once. This sample is part of a study of blood T cell repertoires in COVID-19. Study background: T cells, B-cell-depleted T cells, or PBMCs supplied cDNA or gDNA.

Sequenced: peripheral blood. V gene TRBV7-3 combines with J gene TRBJ1-6; 7 bases match TRBD1. This TCR derives from a woman aged 45-65 years with acute or convalescent COVID-19. The CDR3 DNA reads TGTGCCAGCAGTCCAGACACCCGGGACAGAAATTCACCCCTCCACTTT. The encoded protein is CASSPDTRDRNSPLHF.